The rows below give T cell receptor beta chains drawn from one sample of a study of T-cell memory formation after mild COVID-19. TCRdb independently ran MiXCR on the 5' RACE reads; one entry per CDR3 protein. Here the sample spans approximately 480,000 distinct CDR3 sequences, 15% to 20% being singletons. Sequenced input: PBMCs or a T cell subset sorted from them (not recorded which). These receptors were taken from an adult woman who had mild COVID-19 (a few samples of this study predate the infection). Cell type and time point are not known. The CDR3 runs from the conserved cysteine through the conserved F or W. D genes are given only for firm matches. Expanded clones get a size class; other rows say once, few or many, or leave the size out.

V	J	length	size	D	DNA	CDR3
TRBV7-2	TRBJ1-4	14	few	.	TGTGCCAGCAGCTTGACAGCGTTTAATGAAAAACTGTTTTTT	CASSLTAFNEKLFF
TRBV20-1	TRBJ2-7	13	few	.	TGCAGTGCTAGGGACCGGACCTCCTACGAGCAGTACTTC	CSARDRTSYEQYF
TRBV10-3	TRBJ2-3	14	few	.	TGTGCCATCAGCCGAGGGGGTAACGCAGATACGCAGTATTTT	CAISRGGNADTQYF
TRBV1	TRBJ2-7	12	.	.	TGCACCAGCAGCCAGGGCAATCATGGGCAGTACTTC	CTSSQGNHGQYF
TRBV7-8	TRBJ1-2	17	.	.	TGTGCCAGCAGCTTAGTCGGTCAGCTCTCAGCTAACTATGGCTACACCTTC	CASSLVGQLSANYGYTF
TRBV28	TRBJ1-2	14	many	.	TGTGCCAGCAGTTTAGGGGGGCGCGGCTATGGCTACACCTTC	CASSLGGRGYGYTF
TRBV6-1	TRBJ2-1	12	.	.	TGTGCCAGCAGCCCCGCCCACAATGAGCAGTTCTTC	CASSPAHNEQFF
TRBV7-9	TRBJ1-2	14	many	TRBD1	TGTGCCAGCAGCTCTAAACAGGGGAACTATGGCTACACCTTC	CASSSKQGNYGYTF
TRBV5-1	TRBJ2-3	15	.	TRBD1	TGCGCCAGCAGCCTAGGGACAGGTTACACAGATACGCAGTATTTT	CASSLGTGYTDTQYF
TRBV24-1	TRBJ2-1	20	.	TRBD2	TGTGCCACCAGTGATGCCATAGCGGGGGGTCCATCGAGCTCCTACAATGAGCAGTTCTTC	CATSDAIAGGPSSSYNEQFF
TRBV30	TRBJ1-1	13	few	.	TGTGCCTGGAACTACGGGGGGGGCACTGAAGCTTTCTTT	CAWNYGGGTEAFF
TRBV3-1	TRBJ1-2	14	few	.	TGTGCCAGCAGCCACCCGCTTGGATTCTATGGCTACACCTTC	CASSHPLGFYGYTF
TRBV15	TRBJ2-3	15	few	.	TGTGCCACCACCCGCGTTGGGGGACTTGCAGATACGCAGTATTTT	CATTRVGGLADTQYF
TRBV29-1	TRBJ2-1	11	.	.	TGCAGCCCGGCTAGCCCGCCTGAGCAGTTCTTC	CSPASPPEQFF
TRBV27	TRBJ2-5	13	.	.	TGTGCCAGCTCAGCCCTTCCGTGGGAGACCCAGTACTTC	CASSALPWETQYF
TRBV18	TRBJ1-1	13	.	.	TGTGCCAGCTCACGTCGGTCGGGTTCTGAAGCTTTCTTT	CASSRRSGSEAFF
TRBV5-1	TRBJ1-1	15	.	TRBD1	TGCGCCAGCAGAAGGGACAGGGACAAGAACACTGAAGCTTTCTTT	CASRRDRDKNTEAFF
TRBV5-1	TRBJ2-7	14	many	.	TGCGCCAGCAGCTTGGGGACGGGTCACTACGAGCAGTACTTC	CASSLGTGHYEQYF
TRBV10-2	TRBJ2-7	13	many	TRBD1	TGCGCCAGCAGTGACAGGGACAGGGACGAGCAGTACTTC	CASSDRDRDEQYF
TRBV6-6	TRBJ2-1	14	once	TRBD1	TGTGCCAGCAATGAAAGAGGGCAGACAGGGCGACCTAGTTTC	CASNERGQTGRPSF
TRBV7-6	TRBJ1-6	15	.	.	TGTGCCAGCTCGAGAGGGGCGTCAAATAATTCACCCCTCCACTTT	CASSRGASNNSPLHF
TRBV13	TRBJ2-7	14	.	.	TGTGCCAGCAGCTTAGCAGAGACCTCCTACGAGCAGTACTTC	CASSLAETSYEQYF
TRBV29-1	TRBJ2-7	13	.	TRBD2	TGCAGCGGATCAGCGGGAGCGGTCGACGAGCAGTACTTC	CSGSAGAVDEQYF
TRBV19	TRBJ2-3	15	few	TRBD2	TGTGCCAGTACGTCTGGACTAGCGGGAGCAGATACGCAGTATTTT	CASTSGLAGADTQYF
TRBV20-1	TRBJ2-3	17	.	.	TGCAGTGCTAGAGATCAGGGGGGGGACTTTCCCACAGATACGCAGTATTTT	CSARDQGGDFPTDTQYF
TRBV6-5	TRBJ2-7	16	.	TRBD1	TGTGCCAGCAGTAAATCCGGGACAGGGGGAGGGTACGAGCAGTACTTC	CASSKSGTGGGYEQYF
TRBV6-5	TRBJ2-3	16	few	.	TGTGCCAGCAGTTACTCGGGCGTAACTAGCACAGATACGCAGTATTTT	CASSYSGVTSTDTQYF
TRBV4-3	TRBJ2-1	13	few	.	TGCGCCAGCAGTAGAAGGGAGAGGAATGAGCAGTTCTTC	CASSRRERNEQFF
TRBV15	TRBJ2-1	17	.	.	TGTGCCACCAGCAGACGTGCTCCTCGGGTGGGTGGTGGTGAGCAGTTCTTC	CATSRRAPRVGGGEQFF
TRBV7-3	TRBJ1-1	14	few	TRBD1	TGTGCCAGCAGTTACACAGGGGGAGACACTGAAGCTTTCTTT	CASSYTGGDTEAFF
TRBV6-2/TRBV6-3	TRBJ1-1	14	.	.	TGTGCCAGCAGTTACGTCGGGGGGGACACTGAAGCTTTCTTT	CASSYVGGDTEAFF
TRBV27	TRBJ2-3	17	many	TRBD1	TGTGCCAGCAGTTGGACAGGGGGGAGCCTCTTCACAGATACGCAGTATTTT	CASSWTGGSLFTDTQYF
TRBV9	TRBJ2-3	13	.	.	TGTGCCAGCAGCGTGGGTGGGATGGATACGCAGTATTTT	CASSVGGMDTQYF
TRBV5-1	TRBJ1-1	15	.	.	TGCGCCAGCAGCTTGGCTCGGGGGCAGAACACTGAAGCTTTCTTT	CASSLARGQNTEAFF
TRBV20-1	TRBJ1-1	14	.	.	TGCAGTGCTAGAGCCGGGACGGTGAACACTGAAGCTTTCTTT	CSARAGTVNTEAFF
TRBV24-1	TRBJ2-1	18	.	TRBD1	TGTGCCACCAGTGATGCGACACCGGGACAGAGCTCCTACAATGAGCAGTTCTTC	CATSDATPGQSSYNEQFF
TRBV5-1	TRBJ2-4	14	.	TRBD2	TGCGCCAGCAGCTTCTGGGGGGGCAAAAACATTCAGTACTTC	CASSFWGGKNIQYF
TRBV7-9	TRBJ2-5	11	few	.	TGTGCCAGCAGGTCACAAGAGACCCAGTACTTC	CASRSQETQYF
TRBV24-1	TRBJ2-5	15	few	TRBD2	TGTGCCACCAGTGTTGCGGGGGGACCGCAAGAGACCCAGTACTTC	CATSVAGGPQETQYF
TRBV12-3/TRBV12-4	TRBJ2-3	19	.	TRBD1	TGTGCCAGCAGTTTTGGGACAGGGGGCTTTACAACGGTGACAGATACGCAGTATTTT	CASSFGTGGFTTVTDTQYF
TRBV12-3/TRBV12-4	TRBJ2-1	17	.	.	TGTGCCAGCAGTCGGCTCCCCGGGGCTGGGGTTTCCAATGAGCAGTTCTTC	CASSRLPGAGVSNEQFF
TRBV6-5	TRBJ1-1	14	few	.	TGTGCCAGCATTGGAGCTTCCATGGCTACTGAAGCTTTCTTT	CASIGASMATEAFF
TRBV4-1	TRBJ2-1	16	.	.	TGCGCCAGCAGCCAGAGCCTCACCCAGGGGTACAATGAGCAGTTCTTC	CASSQSLTQGYNEQFF
TRBV5-1	TRBJ1-1	15	.	.	TGCGCCAGCAGCACAGCCGCAAGGGTTGGCACTGAAGCTTTCTTT	CASSTAARVGTEAFF
TRBV24-1	TRBJ1-6	13	many	.	TGTGCCACCAGCAAGGGGATTAATTCACCCCTCCACTTT	CATSKGINSPLHF
TRBV9	TRBJ2-3	15	few	TRBD2	TGTGCCAGCAGCGTAGAAGGGAGGGGAGGGGATACGCAGTATTTT	CASSVEGRGGDTQYF
TRBV29-1	TRBJ1-5	15	.	.	TGCAGCGTTGAAGTCCCTGGAGGGTTTAATCAGCCCCAGCATTTT	CSVEVPGGFNQPQHF
TRBV7-2	TRBJ1-2	15	.	TRBD1	TGTGCCAGCAGCGTACAGGGGAGGAGTAACTATGGCTACACCTTC	CASSVQGRSNYGYTF
TRBV7-7	TRBJ2-5	13	.	TRBD1	TGTGCCAGCAGCCACGGACAGGTTGAAACCCAGTACTTC	CASSHGQVETQYF
TRBV6-2/TRBV6-3	TRBJ1-5	15	.	TRBD1	TGTGCCAGCAGTTACGCAGGGGGCGAGACCCAGCCCCAGCATTTT	CASSYAGGETQPQHF
TRBV19	TRBJ2-7	14	few	.	TGTGCCAGTAGTAGCCGGGACTCCCCTTACGAGCAGTACTTC	CASSSRDSPYEQYF
TRBV20-1	TRBJ2-5	17	.	TRBD2	TGCAGTGCCAAAACATGGGTTAGCGGGGGATTCCAAGAGACCCAGTACTTC	CSAKTWVSGGFQETQYF